One and the same sample provided the 31 T cell receptor beta chains below, sequenced in a study of a mutant IDH1 vaccine in newly diagnosed glioma. Which antigens these TCRs recognize remains unknown. Sequencing was performed with immunoSEQ multiplex PCR; in TCRdb, only in-frame clones are kept and a portion is missing. The sample holds over 75,000 clones; 75% to 90% are singletons and the top ten take approximately 5%. Noted time point: week 47, end of study. Doses consisted of 300 ug of mutant IDH1 20-mer peptide each, paired with topical imiquimod. The starting material was PBMCs, obtained from a glioma patient whose treatment included an IDH1 peptide vaccine. These receptors came from a man in his forties or fifties with glioma.

The J gene is TRBJ2-7, the V gene TRBV18; D is undetermined. The CDR3 length is 14 residues. The ends were cut back, 3 bases at V and 5 bases at J, with 14 bases in the middle. Germline-derived CDR1 and CDR2 are KGHSH and LQKENI. The CDR3 sequence is CASSPPKHVDEQYF. CDR3 nucleotides: TGTGCCAGCTCACCTCCTAAACACGTCGACGAGCAGTACTTC. The variable domain in full, completed from reference TRBV18 and TRBJ2-7, reads NAGVMQNPRHLVRRRGQEARLRCSPMKGHSHVYWYRQLPEEGLKFMVYLQKENIIDESGMPKERFSAEFPKEGPSILRIQQVVRGDSAAYFCASSPPKHVDEQYFGPGTRLTVT.

The chain joins TRBV27 to TRBJ2-7; TRBD1 agrees at 10 bases. Germline assignment: CDR1 MNHEY and CDR2 SMNVEV (reference sequence). The V gene end was trimmed by 6 bases and the J gene end by 5 bases; junction bases not matched to a gene: 4. The CDR3 sequence is 13 residues long. As DNA, the CDR3 is TGTGCCAGCAGAAGGGACAGGGGTCACGAGCAGTACTTC. Its translation is CASRRDRGHEQYF.

The chain is built from TRBV2 and TRBJ2-7; 12 bases are a match to TRBD2. This CDR3 region has 15 residues. Trimming removed 6 bases from V and 4 bases from J; junction bases left unmatched: 7. Germline assignment: CDR1 SNHLY and CDR2 FYNNEI. The DNA for the CDR3 is TGTGCCAGCAGGGAACTAGCGGGGGGCGTTTACGAGCAGTACTTC. Translating gives CASRELAGGVYEQYF. The whole variable domain, remainder taken from reference TRBV2 and TRBJ2-7, is EPEVTQTPSHQVTQMGQEVILRCVPISNHLYFYWYRQILGQKVEFLVSFYNNEISEKSEIFDDQFSVERPDGSNFTLKIRSTKLEDSAMYFCASRELAGGVYEQYFGPGTRLTVT.

In nucleotides, the CDR3 is TGCAGCGTTGGCGGGAGGGCCCTCGACACAGATACGCAGTATTTT. It yields the protein CSVGGRALDTDTQYF. The chain joins TRBV29-1 to TRBJ2-3, with 9 bases fitting TRBD2. This CDR3 has 15 amino acids. Germline V CDR1 and CDR2: SQVTM, ANQGSEA. V lost 4 bases and J lost 2; bases outside the gene matches: 7.

The chain couples TRBV30 to TRBJ2-3, with 11 nucleotides matching TRBD2. CDR3 length: 18 amino acids. The V gene end was trimmed by 0 bases and the J gene end by 2 bases; junction bases not matched to a gene: 10. Germline CDR1 and CDR2: GTSNPN and SVGIG (reference sequence). The DNA of the CDR3 is TGTGCCTGGAGTGTATATAGCGGGGGGGCCTTATTCACAGATACGCAGTATTTT. Translated, it gives CAWSVYSGGALFTDTQYF.

In its sample, this clone was seen a few times. The chain combines TRBV19 with TRBJ1-1, with no clear D. CDR3 length: 12 amino acids. Germline V gene sequence: CDR1 LNHDA, CDR2 SQIVND (reference sequence). Deletions cut 5 bases from V and 6 bases from J, with 10 bases between. The DNA for the CDR3 is TGTGCCAGTAGTCGGCCCTCGGCTGAAGCTTTCTTT. This encodes CASSRPSAEAFF.

This chain joins TRBV5-1 and TRBJ2-1; 7 positions agree with TRBD1. CDR1 and CDR2 from the germline V gene are SGHRS and YFSETQ. V shed 0 bases and J 10 bases; nucleotides not matched to a gene: 4. The CDR3 spans 13 residues. DNA for the CDR3: TGCGCCAGCAGCTTGGGACAGGGCAAGGAGCAGTTCTTC. This codes for CASSLGQGKEQFF. Variable domain in full (rest from reference TRBV5-1 and TRBJ2-1): KAGVTQTPRYLIKTRGQQVTLSCSPISGHRSVSWYQQTPGQGLQFLFEYFSETQRNKGNFPGRFSGRQFSNSRSEMNVSTLELGDSALYLCASSLGQGKEQFFGPGTRLTVL.

The chain couples TRBV5-4 to TRBJ2-2; 12 nucleotides line up with TRBD1. CDR1 and CDR2 (germline): SGHNT, YYREEE (reference sequence). V trimming: 5 bases; J trimming: 7 bases; junction bases outside the gene matches: 15. This CDR3 has 18 residues. The CDR3: CASRPGRGQGALDGELFF. The CDR3 DNA is TGTGCCAGCAGACCAGGTCGGGGACAGGGGGCTCTGGACGGGGAGCTGTTTTTT.

J is TRBJ2-6 and V is TRBV18; D gene ambiguous. V was clipped by 3 bases and J by 4 bases, with 16 bases between them. CDR1 and CDR2 from the germline V gene are KGHSH and LQKENI. The CDR3 consists of 17 residues. CDR3 sequence: CASSPIRSSQGANVLTF. In DNA form, the CDR3 reads TGTGCCAGCTCACCCATCCGAAGCTCGCAGGGGGCCAACGTCCTGACTTTC.

In regard to this clone: Other nucleotide sequences from this sample produce the same CDR3. The CDR3 bases are TGTGCCAGCAGCCCCTCAGGGGGGAACCAGCCCCAGCATTTT. It translates to CASSPSGGNQPQHF. The chain combines TRBV7-3 with TRBJ1-5; 7 bases are a match to TRBD1. Germline-derived CDR1 and CDR2 are SGHTA and FQGTGA. The CDR3 runs to 14 residues. Trimming removed 5 bases from V and 7 bases from J; junction bases left unmatched: 8. Full variable domain (missing parts from reference TRBV7-3 and TRBJ1-5): GAGVSQTPSNKVTEKGKYVELRCDPISGHTALYWYRQSLGQGPEFLIYFQGTGAADDSGLPNDRFFAVRPEGSVSTLKIQRTERGDSAVYLCASSPSGGNQPQHFGDGTRLSIL.

The chain employs TRBV6-1 and TRBJ1-5, with a possible D match to TRBD1 (5 bases). V was pared by 8 bases and J by 13 bases, with 21 bases between. The CDR3 spans 13 residues. Germline lookup yields CDR1 MNHNS and CDR2 SASEGT. The CDR3 DNA follows: TGTGCCAGCGAGAAAAGGGGACTTCAGGGACAGCATTTT. This codes for CASEKRGLQGQHF.

The chain uses TRBV5-4 and TRBJ2-7; TRBD2 matches 12 bases. V lost 4 bases to trimming and J lost 2 bases; unmatched junction nucleotides: 4. CDR1 SGHNT and CDR2 YYREEE come from the germline V gene (reference sequence). The CDR3 totals 15 residues. The CDR3 DNA is TGTGCCAGCAGCCCCGGACTAGCGGGGACCTACGAGCAGTACTTC. Translated: CASSPGLAGTYEQYF.

This clone was found once. V usage is TRBV4-3 and J usage is TRBJ2-3; either TRBD1 or TRBD2 may supply D (5 bases each). Germline CDR1 is LGHNA and CDR2 is YSLEER. This CDR3 comprises 16 residues. V gave up 0 bases and J gave up 4 bases, with 14 bases separating them. CDR3 DNA sequence: TGCGCCAGCAGCCAAGACCTGACAAGAGGGGCAGATACGCAGTATTTT. It specifies CASSQDLTRGADTQYF.

This chain uses TRBV11-2 with TRBJ2-5, with 10 bases aligning to TRBD2. The J call may be mistaken, given a closer DNA end match to TRBJ2-7. In germline, CDR1 is SGHAT, CDR2 FQNNGV. The CDR3 length is 15 residues. The CDR3: CASSPRLAGAYEQYF. The CDR3 coding sequence is TGTGCCAGCAGTCCGCGTCTAGCGGGAGCCTACGAGCAGTACTTC.

The chain couples TRBV18 to TRBJ2-1; no reliable D call. This CDR3 comprises 14 residues. The V gene lost 5 bases and the J gene lost 3 bases, with 11 bases spanning the gap. Germline V gene data show CDR1 as KGHSH and CDR2 as LQKENI. CDR3 in DNA: TGTGCCAGCTCAGGCCTAGTAATCTACAATGAGCAGTTCTTC. It yields the protein CASSGLVIYNEQFF.

The V and J genes are TRBV5-5 and TRBJ2-3, with no clear D. The CDR3 runs 15 residues. V shed 0 bases and J shed 1 base, with 9 bases lying between them. The germline gives CDR1 SGHKS, CDR2 YYEKEE (reference sequence). CDR3 loop: CASSLGAQRTDTQYF. CDR3 nucleotide sequence: TGTGCCAGCAGCTTGGGGGCACAGCGCACAGATACGCAGTATTTT. Together with reference TRBV5-5 and TRBJ2-3, the CDR3 gives the full variable domain: DAGVTQSPTHLIKTRGQQVTLRCSPISGHKSVSWYQQVLGQGPQFIFQYYEKEERGRGNFPDRFSARQFPNYSSELNVNALLLGDSALYLCASSLGAQRTDTQYFGPGTRLTVL.

This clone was observed a few times. V is TRBV30 and J is TRBJ1-5; D is ambiguous. Germline loops: CDR1 GTSNPN, CDR2 SVGIG (reference sequence). The length of the CDR3 is 14 residues. V shed 2 bases and J shed 0 bases, with 8 bases lying between them. Written as DNA, the CDR3 is TGTGCCTGGAGTCCTGATTATAGCAATCAGCCCCAGCATTTT. This sequence encodes CAWSPDYSNQPQHF.

V gene TRBV12-5 combines with J gene TRBJ2-3; D is uncertain. Germline V lookup: CDR1 LGHNT, CDR2 FRNRAP. The V and J ends lost 4 bases and 0 bases respectively, with 8 bases between them. This CDR3 is 14 amino acids long. The CDR3 sequence: CASGSRLSTDTQYF. DNA for the CDR3: TGTGCTAGTGGTTCCCGACTTAGCACAGATACGCAGTATTTT.

The V and J genes are TRBV7-9 and TRBJ1-1; D may be TRBD1 (6 bases). Germline CDR1 SEHNR, CDR2 FQNEAQ (reference sequence). V lost 1 base and J lost 3, with 9 bases in between. This CDR3 has 14 residues. The CDR3 loop reads CASSLGQGHTEAFF. CDR3 DNA sequence: TGTGCCAGCAGCTTAGGTCAGGGGCACACTGAAGCTTTCTTT.

J is TRBJ2-3 and V is TRBV10-3; D unclear. CDR1 is ENHRY and CDR2 is SYGVKD in the germline V gene. CDR3 length: 12 amino acids. V was pared by 0 bases and J by 6 bases, with 4 bases between. This CDR3 reads CAISESGDTQYF. The CDR3, as DNA: TGTGCCATCAGTGAGTCGGGGGATACGCAGTATTTT.

The DNA for the CDR3 is TGTGCCAGCAGCCGGGAACTCTCTGGAAACACCATATATTTT. Translation: CASSRELSGNTIYF. The chain uses TRBV4-2 and TRBJ1-3; D remains ambiguous. The CDR3 length is 14 residues. V lost 4 bases and J lost 0, with 7 bases in between. The germline V gene has CDR1 LGHNA and CDR2 YNFKEQ.

The chain combines TRBV5-6 with TRBJ1-5; D is perhaps TRBD1 (6 bases). Germline V gives CDR1 SGHDT, CDR2 YYEEEE. This CDR3 is 17 amino acids long. Trimming pared 2 bases from V and 2 bases from J, leaving 17 bases between. The CDR3 nucleotides read TGTGCCAGCAGCTTTAGGGGGTCAGGGAGCGGCAATCAGCCCCAGCATTTT. Amino acids: CASSFRGSGSGNQPQHF.

The chain combines TRBV2 with TRBJ2-6; D is possibly TRBD1 (5 bases). The V gene's germline CDR1 is SNHLY and CDR2 FYNNEI. The germline V and J ends were trimmed by 8 bases and 0 bases, with 11 bases remaining between them. This CDR3 contains 15 residues. The CDR3 is CASGDSHSGANVLTF. CDR3 bases: TGTGCCAGCGGCGACAGTCACTCTGGGGCCAACGTCCTGACTTTC.

DNA for the CDR3: TGCGCCAGCAGCCAAGAAGGGGGACTGTTCAATGAGCAGTTCTTC. It translates to CASSQEGGLFNEQFF. The chain recombines TRBV4-1 with TRBJ2-1; D assignment may be TRBD1 or TRBD2 (6 bases each). The V and J ends lost 0 bases and 6 bases respectively, with 12 bases between them. Germline values: CDR1 MGHRA, CDR2 YSYEKL. The CDR3 covers 15 residues.

On this clone: The sample has other DNA sequences that encode this CDR3 too. V gene TRBV18 combines with J gene TRBJ1-6; no clear D gene. Germline lookup yields CDR1 KGHSH and CDR2 LQKENI. This CDR3 has 15 amino acids. Trimming shortened V by 6 bases and J by 1 base, and 10 bases separated the two germline ends. For the CDR3, the DNA is TGTGCCAGCTCTCCCGGAGGGTCCTATAATTCACCCCTCCACTTT. Its protein is CASSPGGSYNSPLHF. The variable domain in full, with the rest retrieved from reference TRBV18 and TRBJ1-6, is NAGVMQNPRHLVRRRGQEARLRCSPMKGHSHVYWYRQLPEEGLKFMVYLQKENIIDESGMPKERFSAEFPKEGPSILRIQQVVRGDSAAYFCASSPGGSYNSPLHFGNGTRLTVT.

A few counts support this clone. This chain uses TRBV29-1 with TRBJ1-3, with D possibly being TRBD1 (6 bases). The germline V gene encodes CDR1 SQVTM and CDR2 ANQGSEA. V was cut by 4 bases and J by 2 bases, with 12 bases left in between. The length of the CDR3 is 14 residues. The CDR3 region is CSVVEGEAGNTIYF. The CDR3 nucleotides read TGCAGCGTTGTAGAGGGGGAGGCTGGAAACACCATATATTTT.

This sequence joins TRBV11-2 and TRBJ2-1; no definite D call. The ends were cut back, 8 bases at V and 1 base at J, with 18 bases in the middle. Germline V gene lookup returns CDR1 SGHAT and CDR2 FQNNGV. CDR3 length: 16 residues. CDR3 sequence reads: CASGSHRVASYNEQFF. Written as DNA, the CDR3 is TGTGCCAGCGGAAGCCATCGGGTCGCGTCCTACAATGAGCAGTTCTTC.

V and J are TRBV28 and TRBJ1-3; TRBD1 might be the D (6 bases). Trimming removed 3 bases at V and 3 bases at J, with 27 bases between. The V gene's germline CDR1 is MDHEN and CDR2 SYDVKM. This CDR3 comprises 20 residues. The CDR3 is CASSFPFLDQVGTSGNTIYF. DNA for the CDR3: TGTGCCAGCAGTTTCCCCTTTCTCGATCAGGTCGGGACAAGTGGAAACACCATATATTTT.

The chain carries TRBV5-1 and TRBJ1-2, with D uncertain. The CDR3 has 14 residues. Trimming pared 4 bases from V and 4 bases from J, leaving 14 bases between. Germline values: CDR1 SGHRS, CDR2 YFSETQ. The CDR3 nucleotides read TGCGCCAGCAGCCCCCCTAGTGCTGGCTATGGCTACACCTTC. Amino acid sequence: CASSPPSAGYGYTF.

The chain couples TRBV5-5 to TRBJ1-2, with D perhaps matching TRBD1 (6 bases). Germline V CDR1 and CDR2: SGHKS, YYEKEE (reference sequence). Trimming stripped 0 bases from V and 6 bases from J, with 12 bases between. The CDR3 has 14 residues. The CDR3 loop reads CASSLGGGGHGYTF. The CDR3 coding sequence is TGTGCCAGCAGCTTGGGAGGGGGAGGTCATGGCTACACCTTC.

V is TRBV19 and J is TRBJ2-5; 8 bases are a match to TRBD1. The ends lost 0 bases at V and 2 bases at J; junction bases unmatched: 2. The length of the CDR3 is 15 residues. Germline CDR1 LNHDA, CDR2 SQIVND (reference sequence). In nucleotides, the CDR3 is TGTGCCAGTAGTATAGATTGGACAGGGCAAGAGACCCAGTACTTC. Amino acid sequence: CASSIDWTGQETQYF.